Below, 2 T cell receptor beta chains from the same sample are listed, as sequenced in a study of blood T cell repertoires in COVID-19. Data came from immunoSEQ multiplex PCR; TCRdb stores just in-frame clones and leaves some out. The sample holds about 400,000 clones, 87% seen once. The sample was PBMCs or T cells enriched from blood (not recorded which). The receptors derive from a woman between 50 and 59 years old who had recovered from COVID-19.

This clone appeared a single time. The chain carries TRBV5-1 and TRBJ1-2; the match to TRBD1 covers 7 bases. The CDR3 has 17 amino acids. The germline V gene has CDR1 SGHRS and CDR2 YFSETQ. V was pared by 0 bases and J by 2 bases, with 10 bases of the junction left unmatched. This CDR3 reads CASSLAPIQGSNYGYTF. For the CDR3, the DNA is TGCGCCAGCAGCTTGGCCCCAATACAGGGGTCGAACTATGGCTACACCTTC.

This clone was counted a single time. This CDR3 is CASSQDWGGHTEAFF. In DNA, the CDR3 is TGTGCCAGCAGCCAAGATTGGGGGGGGCACACTGAAGCTTTCTTT. The rearrangement joins TRBV4-2 to TRBJ1-1; a weak D match, TRBD1 (6 bases). The CDR3 runs to 15 residues. V was cut by 0 bases and J by 3 bases, with 11 bases left in between. Germline V gene sequence: CDR1 LGHNA, CDR2 YNFKEQ.